One and the same sample provided the 29 T cell receptor beta chains below, sequenced in a study of blood T cell repertoires in COVID-19. Repertoires were generated with immunoSEQ multiplex PCR, while TCRdb's copy carries only in-frame clones and drops some. The sample contains approximately 25,000 clones, approximately 78% of which appear only once. Sample: peripheral blood. The receptors originated from a human donor in a cohort sampled during active COVID-19.

The chain is built from TRBV24-1 and TRBJ2-1, with D tentatively TRBD2 (5 bases). The CDR3 contains 15 residues. The V gene's germline CDR1 is KGHDR and CDR2 SFDVKD. The V end lost 9 bases, the J end lost 3 bases, and 17 bases lay between the germline ends. This CDR3 is CATGVTEAHYNEQFF. CDR3 bases: TGTGCCACCGGGGTAACGGAGGCCCACTACAATGAGCAGTTCTTC.

The V and J genes are TRBV5-1 and TRBJ1-4; 9 bases line up with TRBD1. The CDR3 is 15 residues long. Germline V gives CDR1 SGHRS, CDR2 YFSETQ. The trim removed 0 bases at V and 5 bases at J, leaving 2 bases unmatched. Here the CDR3 reads CASSLGTGGNEKLFF. The CDR3 DNA sequence: TGCGCCAGCAGCTTGGGAACAGGGGGCAATGAAAAACTGTTTTTT.

The chain joins TRBV12-3 or TRBV12-4 to TRBJ2-1, with 8 bases fitting TRBD1. This CDR3 has 12 amino acids. After removal of 5 bases from V and 15 bases from J, the junction contained 9 bases not matched to a gene. The CDR3 DNA follows: TGTGCCAGCAGTAGGACAGGGAGGAAGGGGTTCTTC. Translating it yields CASSRTGRKGFF.

The gene calls are TRBV6-2 or TRBV6-3 and TRBJ2-7; 10 bases line up with TRBD2. This CDR3 has 17 residues. The V gene's germline CDR1 is MNHEY and CDR2 SVGEGT. With V trimmed by 5 bases and J by 0 bases, 10 bases remained unmatched. CDR3 bases: TGTGCCAGCAGTACCCTCATCAGCGGGAGGGCCTCCTACGAGCAGTACTTC. Translating gives CASSTLISGRASYEQYF.

This chain joins TRBV6-2 or TRBV6-3 and TRBJ1-6; a weak D match, TRBD1 (5 bases). V lost 6 bases to trimming and J lost 11 bases, with 8 bases between them. CDR1 MNHEY and CDR2 SVGEGT come from the germline V gene. CDR3 length: 11 amino acids. This chain's CDR3 is CASSDSAPLHF. Here the CDR3 DNA reads TGTGCCAGCAGCGACAGTGCACCCCTCCACTTT.

The rearrangement links TRBV10-3 to TRBJ1-6; TRBD1 might be the D (6 bases). This CDR3 is 14 amino acids long. Germline V gives CDR1 ENHRY, CDR2 SYGVKD. The V gene lost 0 bases and the J gene lost 7 bases, with 7 bases spanning the gap. In DNA form, the CDR3 reads TGTGCCATCAGTGAGTCAGGACAGAATTCACCCCTCCACTTT. It codes for CAISESGQNSPLHF.

The J gene is TRBJ2-7, the V gene TRBV6-2 or TRBV6-3; 7 bases are a match to TRBD1. Germline loops: CDR1 MNHEY, CDR2 SVGEGT. This CDR3 has 13 residues. With 2 bases clipped from V and 5 bases from J, the junction kept 3 bases outside the gene matches. The DNA of the CDR3 is TGTGCCAGCAGTTACGCGGACAGGAACGAGCAGTACTTC. Amino acids: CASSYADRNEQYF.

This chain links TRBV4-1 with TRBJ1-2; D gene unclear. CDR1 is MGHRA and CDR2 is YSYEKL in the germline V gene. CDR3 size: 14 residues. The ends were cut back, 1 base at V and 6 bases at J, with 12 bases in the middle. The CDR3 reads CASSQVGSGNGYTF. CDR3 coding DNA: TGCGCCAGCAGCCAAGTAGGGAGCGGGAATGGCTACACCTTC.

J is TRBJ2-1 and V is TRBV28; weak D call: TRBD2 (5 bases). The CDR3 has 12 amino acids. V was pared by 4 bases and J by 8 bases, with 9 bases between. Germline V CDR1 and CDR2: MDHEN, SYDVKM. CDR3 protein: CASSWSGDEQFF. Here the CDR3 DNA reads TGTGCCAGCAGTTGGTCCGGGGATGAGCAGTTCTTC.

The chain has TRBV2 and TRBJ1-6; the D gene is possibly TRBD1 (5 bases). Germline assignment: CDR1 SNHLY and CDR2 FYNNEI. This CDR3 has 13 residues. V lost 7 bases and J 9 bases, leaving 13 bases between the germline ends. CDR3 residues: CASTGGWGSPLHF. Written as DNA, the CDR3 is TGTGCCAGCACTGGGGGGTGGGGTTCACCCCTCCACTTT.

V and J are TRBV4-3 and TRBJ2-7; weak D call: TRBD1 (6 bases). The germline CDR1 and CDR2 sequences are LGHNA and YSLEER. The CDR3 length is 15 residues. The germline V and J ends were trimmed by 0 bases and 7 bases, with 16 bases remaining between them. Written as DNA, the CDR3 is TGCGCCAGCAGCCAAGAAATATCCGGCCAGGGGGAGCAGTACTTC. Residues: CASSQEISGQGEQYF.

The rearrangement joins TRBV27 to TRBJ1-2; TRBD1 matches at 7 bases. Germline V CDR1 and CDR2: MNHEY, SMNVEV (reference sequence). J lost 8 bases, V lost 5 bases, and 11 bases had no gene match. This CDR3 has 14 amino acids. The CDR3 sequence is CASSTRTGSEGYTF. CDR3 DNA: TGTGCCAGCAGTACCCGGACAGGTTCCGAGGGCTACACCTTC.

The rearrangement uses TRBV7-9 and TRBJ1-1; D is unresolved. The CDR3 spans 15 residues. The V end lost 0 bases, the J end lost 0 bases, and 8 bases lay between the germline ends. CDR1 is SEHNR and CDR2 is FQNEAQ in the germline V gene (reference sequence). In DNA form, the CDR3 reads TGTGCCAGCAGCTTAGCGGGAGGACTGAACACTGAAGCTTTCTTT. Protein sequence: CASSLAGGLNTEAFF. The full variable domain, with the rest looked up from reference TRBV7-9 and TRBJ1-1, is DTGVSQNPRHKITKRGQNVTFRCDPISEHNRLYWYRQTLGQGPEFLTYFQNEAQLEKSRLLSDRFSAERPKGSFSTLEIQRTEQGDSAMYLCASSLAGGLNTEAFFGQGTRLTVV.

This clone rates as medium-sized. The chain joins TRBV7-2 to TRBJ2-1, with 7 nucleotides matching TRBD1. The CDR3 covers 15 residues. CDR1 and CDR2 (germline): SGHTA, FQGNSA. V lost 5 bases, J lost 5 bases, and 9 bases stayed unmatched. CDR3 nucleotides: TGTGCCAGCAGCGTTACTAGGGGGCGGAACAATGAGCAGTTCTTC. Its protein product is CASSVTRGRNNEQFF.

The V gene is TRBV18, the J gene TRBJ2-7, with 9 bases identical to TRBD1. This CDR3 has 16 amino acids. From germline, CDR1 is KGHSH and CDR2 LQKENI. With V trimmed by 1 base and J by 3 bases, 7 bases remained unmatched. The CDR3 DNA sequence: TGTGCCAGCTCACCACTCGGGACAGGGAGAGGCTACGAGCAGTACTTC. This sequence encodes CASSPLGTGRGYEQYF.

CDR3 in DNA: TGTGCCAGTAGTATAAGAGGAGCGGGACAGGGGGCGTTGGGTCAGCCCCAGCATTTT. Translated, it gives CASSIRGAGQGALGQPQHF. The rearrangement links TRBV19 to TRBJ1-5; TRBD1 matches 12 bases. Trimming at V came to 2 bases and at J to 6 bases, leaving 14 bases not matched to a gene. Germline V CDR1 and CDR2: LNHDA, SQIVND (reference sequence). There are 19 residues in the CDR3.

The V gene is TRBV5-1, the J gene TRBJ2-1; 11 positions match TRBD2. CDR3 length equals 15 residues. Germline CDR1 and CDR2: SGHRS and YFSETQ. Trimming at V came to 0 bases and at J to 4 bases, leaving 0 bases not matched to a gene. The CDR3 DNA reads TGCGCCAGCAGCTTGGTAGCGGGGGGGTACAATGAGCAGTTCTTC. Its translation is CASSLVAGGYNEQFF.

V and J are TRBV7-8 and TRBJ1-1; the D gene is possibly TRBD1 (5 bases). The CDR3 sequence is 13 residues long. V lost 2 bases, J lost 5 bases, and 9 bases lay in between. Germline values: CDR1 SGHVS, CDR2 FQNEAQ. CDR3 residues: CASSLSKGTEAFF. DNA for the CDR3: TGTGCCAGCAGCTTATCAAAGGGGACTGAAGCTTTCTTT.

J is TRBJ2-5 and V is TRBV12-5; TRBD1 aligns across 7 bases. J lost 8 bases, V lost 2 bases, and 2 bases had no gene match. The V gene's germline CDR1 is LGHNT and CDR2 FRNRAP. CDR3 length: 12 amino acids. DNA of the CDR3: TGTGCTAGTGGTTTGACAGGGGATACCCAGTACTTC. Amino acids: CASGLTGDTQYF.

The chain uses TRBV9 and TRBJ2-2; D is unclear. The germline V and J ends were trimmed by 0 bases and 4 bases, with 13 bases remaining between them. CDR3 length equals 16 residues. In germline, CDR1 is SGDLS, CDR2 YYNGEE. CDR3 bases: TGTGCCAGCAGCGTAGAGATCCAGGTCCTCACCGGGGAGCTGTTTTTT. Encoded protein: CASSVEIQVLTGELFF. The complete variable domain, with remaining parts taken from reference TRBV9 and TRBJ2-2, reads DSGVTQTPKHLITATGQRVTLRCSPRSGDLSVYWYQQSLDQGLQFLIQYYNGEERAKGNILERFSAQQFPDLHSELNLSSLELGDSALYFCASSVEIQVLTGELFFGEGSRLTVL.

The genes are TRBV4-3 and TRBJ2-5, with a weak D call TRBD1 (6 bases). From germline, CDR1 is LGHNA and CDR2 YSLEER. This CDR3 contains 15 residues. The V and J ends lost 2 bases and 2 bases respectively, with 12 bases between them. The CDR3 protein is CASSQSGTTQETQYF. CDR3 in DNA: TGCGCCAGCAGCCAATCTGGGACAACGCAAGAGACCCAGTACTTC.

The chain carries TRBV9 and TRBJ1-4; a possible D gene is TRBD1 (6 bases). The CDR3 runs 18 residues. The ends were cut back, 3 bases at V and 2 bases at J, with 20 bases in the middle. Germline V lookup: CDR1 SGDLS, CDR2 YYNGEE. The DNA for the CDR3 is TGTGCCAGCAGCGGGGCTGGGAGGGGGGCCGCGACTAATGAAAAACTGTTTTTT. Residues: CASSGAGRGAATNEKLFF.

The CDR3 DNA sequence: TGTGCCAGCAGCTTAGCTTTGGGCCAGCGGGAGGTTAGAAATGAGCAGTTCTTC. Amino acid sequence: CASSLALGQREVRNEQFF. The gene calls are TRBV7-9 and TRBJ2-1, with 9 bases matching TRBD2. J gave up 7 bases and V 0 bases, and 13 bases lay outside the gene matches. This CDR3 is built from 18 residues. The germline V gene has CDR1 SEHNR and CDR2 FQNEAQ (reference sequence).

A single count supports this clone. The V call is TRBV14, the J call TRBJ2-7; D possibly corresponds to TRBD2 (5 bases). In germline, CDR1 is SGHDN, CDR2 FVKESK. The CDR3 has 13 residues. With 4 bases removed from V and 1 base from J, the gap between germline ends came to 8 bases. The CDR3 protein is CASSRRDSYEQYF. The CDR3 nucleotides are TGTGCCAGCAGCCGACGGGATTCCTACGAGCAGTACTTC.

This clone was detected once. This chain uses TRBV19 with TRBJ1-2; TRBD1 matches 9 bases. V was clipped by 11 bases and J by 6 bases; unmatched bases: 19. The germline V gene encodes CDR1 LNHDA and CDR2 SQIVND (reference sequence). The CDR3 is made up of 16 amino acids. For the CDR3, the DNA is TGTGCCTCCTACCCCGGGACAGGGCATGGGTCTAATGGCTACACCTTC. It codes for CASYPGTGHGSNGYTF. Using reference TRBV19 and TRBJ1-2 for the parts outside the CDR3, the full variable domain is DGGITQSPKYLFRKEGQNVTLSCEQNLNHDAMYWYRQDPGQGLRLIYYSQIVNDFQKGDIAEGYSVSREKKESFPLTVTSAQKNPTAFYLCASYPGTGHGSNGYTFGSGTRLTVV.

The chain has TRBV6-4 and TRBJ2-3, with 11 bases aligning to TRBD2. Per the germline V gene, CDR1 is MRHNA and CDR2 is SNTAGT. With 6 bases clipped from V and 4 bases from J, the junction kept 6 bases outside the gene matches. The CDR3 is 15 residues long. This chain's CDR3 is CASSPTSGASDTQYF. The CDR3 DNA reads TGTGCCAGCAGCCCGACTAGCGGGGCCTCAGATACGCAGTATTTT.

The CDR3 here is CASSVGRGFSYEQYF. The CDR3 DNA is TGTGCCAGCAGCGTAGGGCGGGGGTTCTCCTACGAGCAGTACTTC. The chain carries TRBV9 and TRBJ2-7; 7 bases fit TRBD2. The germline V gene encodes CDR1 SGDLS and CDR2 YYNGEE. This CDR3 comprises 15 residues. The junction had 3 bases not matched to a gene; V was cut back by 0 bases and J by 0 bases.

The rearrangement links TRBV6-5 to TRBJ1-5; a possible D gene is TRBD1 (5 bases). Germline CDR1 and CDR2: MNHEY and SVGAGI. The CDR3 length is 13 residues. The ends were cut back, 5 bases at V and 2 bases at J, with 7 bases in the middle. CDR3 sequence: CASSPGGNQPQHF. The CDR3 nucleotides are TGTGCCAGCAGTCCGGGGGGCAATCAGCCCCAGCATTTT.

This chain uses TRBV6-5 with TRBJ2-6; D is possibly TRBD1 (5 bases). The CDR3 totals 15 residues. CDR1 is MNHEY, CDR2 SVGAGI, per germline. Trimming removed 2 bases from V and 0 bases from J, with 5 bases in between. The DNA of the CDR3 is TGTGCCAGCAGTTACGACAGCTCTGGGGCCAACGTCCTGACTTTC. Protein: CASSYDSSGANVLTF.